This TCR beta chain appears in the sequencing data of a study of monozygotic twins with inflammatory bowel disease. Regarding the study as a whole: Possibly because of limited power, concordant and discordant twins showed no difference in repertoire similarity.

Germline-derived CDR1 and CDR2 are SGHTA and FQGTGA. The CDR3 is made up of 14 amino acids. Note on this clonotype: Its antigen is undetermined.

UMIs containing a 6-nucleotide sample barcode were added via template switching. TCRdb re-called the 5' RACE reads; every CDR3 protein appears as one record, without DNA. The sample has some 83,000 distinct CDR3 sequences. The sequencing sample was made of blood. The sequence derives from a human donor with ulcerative colitis or Crohn's disease, or a healthy co-twin of an affected twin (not recorded which). J is TRBJ1-1 and V is TRBV7-3; TCRdb calls TRBD1, which cannot be checked without DNA. CDR3: CASSRGTIRSEAFF.